Sequencing of this TCR beta chain was carried out in a study of cytomegalovirus exposure and HLA in healthy donors. In the study overall: Unique TCRs numbering some 80 million, obtained from HLA-typed donors, made up an early data release. Membership in the Caucasian-associated ancestry cluster was found for around 85% of 398 genotyped donors. Findings and limits, study-wide: A later analysis found TCR association rates differed by HLA locus, highest for DRB1 and lowest for HLA-C.

Comments on this clone: The antigen remains undetermined.

Germline CDR1 and CDR2: MDHEN and SYDVKM. Between the trimmed V and J ends, which lost 4 bases and 1 base, there was a span of 5 bases. This CDR3 comprises 12 residues. Primers: 60 Vbeta forward and 13 Jbeta reverse. Per the study methods: An analysis performed later counted about 80 million unique TCR beta chains (approximately 10 million of them shared). Produced via immunoSEQ multiplex PCR; TCRdb's table is partial and in-frame only. Clone size and V and J calls were adopted from that table, with D and trimming inferred from the DNA. The sample has roughly 150,000 clones; around 80% are singletons.

Sequenced input: PBMCs. This sequence originates from a man younger than 35 in good health and CMV-seronegative. The chain combines TRBV28 with TRBJ2-7, with D uncertain. The CDR3 nucleotides read TGTGCCAGCAGTTCCGGGTCCTACGAGCAGTACTTC. It is translated as CASSSGSYEQYF.